The clone carrying this TCR beta chain shows up as large (0.1 to 1%) by frequency. The data are from a study of CD8 T cells in cerebrospinal fluid in Alzheimer's disease. Participants were all in good physical condition and free of acute infection. TCRdb reprocessed the 10x single-cell sequencing reads and stores each CDR3 protein as one record, lacking DNA. The sample data list over 550 distinct CDR3 sequences. CDR1 is SGHRS, CDR2 YFSETQ, per germline. The CDR3 runs 15 residues. This chain joins TRBV5-1 and TRBJ2-2; TCRdb lists TRBD1, though no DNA is available to test this call. The sequence was collected from a human donor with Parkinson's disease. The sequencing input was cerebrospinal fluid. CDR3 loop: CASSPWRGDTGELFF.